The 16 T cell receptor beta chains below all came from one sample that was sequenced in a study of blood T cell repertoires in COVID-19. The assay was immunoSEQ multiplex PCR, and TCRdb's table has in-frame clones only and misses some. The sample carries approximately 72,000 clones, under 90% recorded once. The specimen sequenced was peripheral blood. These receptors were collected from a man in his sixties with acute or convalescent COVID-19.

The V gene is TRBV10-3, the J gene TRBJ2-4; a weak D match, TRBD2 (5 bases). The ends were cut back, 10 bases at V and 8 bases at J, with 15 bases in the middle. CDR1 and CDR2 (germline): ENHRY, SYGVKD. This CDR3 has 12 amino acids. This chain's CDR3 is CATSGGEDIQYF. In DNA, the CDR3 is TGTGCCACCTCCGGAGGAGAGGACATTCAGTACTTC.

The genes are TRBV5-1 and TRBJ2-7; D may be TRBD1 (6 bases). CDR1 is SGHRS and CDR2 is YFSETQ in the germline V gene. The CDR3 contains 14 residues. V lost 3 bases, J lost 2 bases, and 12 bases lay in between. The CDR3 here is CASSSQGHPYEQYF. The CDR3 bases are TGCGCCAGCAGCTCGCAGGGACATCCCTACGAGCAGTACTTC. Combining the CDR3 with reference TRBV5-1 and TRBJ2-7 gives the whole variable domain KAGVTQTPRYLIKTRGQQVTLSCSPISGHRSVSWYQQTPGQGLQFLFEYFSETQRNKGNFPGRFSGRQFSNSRSEMNVSTLELGDSALYLCASSSQGHPYEQYFGPGTRLTVT.

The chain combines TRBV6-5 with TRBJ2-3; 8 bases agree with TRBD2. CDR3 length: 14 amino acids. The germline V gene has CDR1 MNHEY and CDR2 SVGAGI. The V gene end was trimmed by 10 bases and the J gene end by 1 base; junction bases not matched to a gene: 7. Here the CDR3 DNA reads TGTGCCACCCAAAGGCGGGGGGGCACAGATACGCAGTATTTT. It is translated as CATQRRGGTDTQYF.

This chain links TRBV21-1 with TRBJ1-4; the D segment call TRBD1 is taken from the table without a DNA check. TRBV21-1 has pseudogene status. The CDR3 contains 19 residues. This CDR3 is CASSPKGAHPRDGVGKLFF. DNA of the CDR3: TGTGCCAGCAGTCCGAAGGGGGCACATCCAAGGGATGGGGTGGGAAAACTGTTTTTT.

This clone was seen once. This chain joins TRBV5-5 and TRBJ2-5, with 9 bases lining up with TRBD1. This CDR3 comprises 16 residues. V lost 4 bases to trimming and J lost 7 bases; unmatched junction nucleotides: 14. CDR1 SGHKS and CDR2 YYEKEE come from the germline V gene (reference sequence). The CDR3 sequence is CASSHQQGAFDGTQYF. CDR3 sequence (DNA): TGTGCCAGCAGCCATCAACAGGGGGCGTTTGACGGGACCCAGTACTTC.

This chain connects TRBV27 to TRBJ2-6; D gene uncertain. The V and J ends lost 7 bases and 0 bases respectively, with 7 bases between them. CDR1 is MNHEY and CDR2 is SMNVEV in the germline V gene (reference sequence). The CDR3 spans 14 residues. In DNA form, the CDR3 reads TGTGCCAGCACCCGGAGCTCTGGGGCCAACGTCCTGACTTTC. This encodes CASTRSSGANVLTF.

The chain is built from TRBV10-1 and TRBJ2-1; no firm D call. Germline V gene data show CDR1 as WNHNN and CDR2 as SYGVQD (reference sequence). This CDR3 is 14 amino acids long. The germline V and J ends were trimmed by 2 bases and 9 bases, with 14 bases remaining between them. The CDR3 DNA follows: TGCGCCAGCAGTGAGGCTAGACCCGTGGCTGAGCAGTTCTTC. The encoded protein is CASSEARPVAEQFF.

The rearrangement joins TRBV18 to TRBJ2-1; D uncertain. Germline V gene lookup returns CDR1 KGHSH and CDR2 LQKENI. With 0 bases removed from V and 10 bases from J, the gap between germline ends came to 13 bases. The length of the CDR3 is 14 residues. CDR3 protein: CASSPPARNREQFF. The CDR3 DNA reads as TGTGCCAGCTCACCACCAGCACGAAACAGAGAGCAGTTCTTC.

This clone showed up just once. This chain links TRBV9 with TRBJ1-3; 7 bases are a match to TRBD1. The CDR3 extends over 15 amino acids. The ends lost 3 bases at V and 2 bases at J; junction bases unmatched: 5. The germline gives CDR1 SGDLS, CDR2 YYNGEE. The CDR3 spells CASSGGQTTGNTIYF. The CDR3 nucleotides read TGTGCCAGCAGCGGGGGACAGACTACTGGAAACACCATATATTTT.

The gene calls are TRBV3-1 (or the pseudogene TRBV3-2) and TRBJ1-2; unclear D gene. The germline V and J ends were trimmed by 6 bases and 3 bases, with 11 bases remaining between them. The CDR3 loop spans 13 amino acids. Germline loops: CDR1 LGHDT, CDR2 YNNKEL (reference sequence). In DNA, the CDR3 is TGTGCCAGCAGTCTAACTCAGGACTATGGCTACACCTTC. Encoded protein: CASSLTQDYGYTF.

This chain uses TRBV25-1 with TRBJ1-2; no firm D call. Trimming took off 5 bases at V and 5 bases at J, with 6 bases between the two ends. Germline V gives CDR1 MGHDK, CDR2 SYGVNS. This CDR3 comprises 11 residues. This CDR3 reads CASSFQYGYTF. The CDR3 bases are TGTGCCAGCAGTTTTCAGTATGGCTACACCTTC.

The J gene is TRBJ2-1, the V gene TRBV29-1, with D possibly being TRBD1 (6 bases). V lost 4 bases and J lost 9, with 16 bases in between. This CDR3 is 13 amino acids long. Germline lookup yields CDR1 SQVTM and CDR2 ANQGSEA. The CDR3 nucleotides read TGCAGCGTTGGTATGGGACACGCCGGTGAGCAGTTCTTC. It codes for CSVGMGHAGEQFF.

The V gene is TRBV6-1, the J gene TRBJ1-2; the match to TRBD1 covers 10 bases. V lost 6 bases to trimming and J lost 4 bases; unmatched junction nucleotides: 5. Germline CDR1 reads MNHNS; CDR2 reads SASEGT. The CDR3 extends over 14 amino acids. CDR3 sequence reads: CASSLGTGAYGYTF. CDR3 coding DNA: TGTGCCAGCAGCCTTGGGACAGGGGCCTATGGCTACACCTTC.

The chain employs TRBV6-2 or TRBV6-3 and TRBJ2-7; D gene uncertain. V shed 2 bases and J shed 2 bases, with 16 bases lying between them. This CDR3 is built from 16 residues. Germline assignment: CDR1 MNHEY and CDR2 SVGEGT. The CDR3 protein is CASSYPPAGLAYEQYF. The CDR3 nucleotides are TGTGCCAGCAGTTACCCCCCGGCCGGGTTAGCCTACGAGCAGTACTTC.

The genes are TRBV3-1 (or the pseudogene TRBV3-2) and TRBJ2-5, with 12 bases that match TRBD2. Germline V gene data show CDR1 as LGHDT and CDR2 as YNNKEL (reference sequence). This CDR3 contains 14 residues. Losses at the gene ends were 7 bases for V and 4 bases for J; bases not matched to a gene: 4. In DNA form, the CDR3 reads TGTGCCAGCACCCTAGCGGGGGGGGGAGAGACCCAGTACTTC. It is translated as CASTLAGGGETQYF.

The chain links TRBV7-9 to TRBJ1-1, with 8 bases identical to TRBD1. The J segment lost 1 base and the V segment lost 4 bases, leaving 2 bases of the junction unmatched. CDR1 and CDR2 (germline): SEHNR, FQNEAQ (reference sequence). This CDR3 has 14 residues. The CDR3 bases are TGTGCCAGCAGCTCCGGGACAGGGAACACTGAAGCTTTCTTT. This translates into CASSSGTGNTEAFF.